Listed here are 19 T cell receptor beta chains from one sample, sequenced in a study of memory CD4+ T cells and cytomegalovirus serostatus. Some clones are missing from TCRdb's copy, which holds only in-frame ones; the method was immunoSEQ multiplex PCR. The sample has roughly 64,000 clones; 75% to 80% are singletons. Single viable CD3+CD4+CD8-CD45RO+ cells were sorted as the memory CD4+ T cells. Sequencing was done on a sample of memory CD4+ T cells from blood. Every receptor here comes from an adult in good health and CMV-seronegative.

The chain employs TRBV6-1 and TRBJ2-6; D unresolved. This CDR3 is 13 amino acids long. Trimming shortened V by 6 bases and J by 0 bases, and 3 bases separated the two germline ends. From germline, CDR1 is MNHNS and CDR2 SASEGT. For the CDR3, the DNA is TGTGCCAGCAGCACCTCTGGGGCCAACGTCCTGACTTTC. This codes for CASSTSGANVLTF.

Concerning this clone: This same CDR3 is encoded by further DNA sequences in the sample. This chain joins TRBV6-1 and TRBJ2-3; D not resolved. V lost 0 bases and J lost 4, with 5 bases in between. Germline values: CDR1 MNHNS, CDR2 SASEGT. The CDR3 consists of 13 residues. DNA for the CDR3: TGTGCCAGCAGTGAAGCGCTGCCAGATACGCAGTATTTT. Translation: CASSEALPDTQYF.

The chain uses TRBV6-5 and TRBJ2-7, with TRBD1 matching over 9 bases. CDR1 and CDR2 from the germline V gene are MNHEY and SVGAGI. CDR3 size: 15 residues. J was trimmed by 5 bases and V by 6 bases; bases with no gene match: 11. CDR3 DNA: TGTGCCAGCAGCCAAACCGGGACAGGGAGCCACGAGCAGTACTTC. Translation: CASSQTGTGSHEQYF.

The chain is built from TRBV20-1 and TRBJ2-2; D not certain. V lost 6 bases to trimming and J lost 4 bases, with 6 bases between them. The CDR3 sequence is 11 residues long. The germline V gene has CDR1 DFQATT and CDR2 SNEGSKA (reference sequence). The CDR3 is CSARVTGELFF. DNA for the CDR3: TGCAGTGCCCGGGTCACCGGGGAGCTGTTTTTT.

V gene TRBV2 combines with J gene TRBJ2-3; tentative D call: TRBD1 (7 bases). CDR3 length: 14 residues. V gave up 6 bases and J gave up 3 bases, with 13 bases separating them. The germline CDR1 and CDR2 sequences are SNHLY and FYNNEI. The CDR3 loop is CASRPRGETDTQYF. In DNA form, the CDR3 reads TGTGCCAGCAGGCCCAGGGGGGAAACAGATACGCAGTATTTT. Full variable domain (remainder filled in from reference TRBV2 and TRBJ2-3): EPEVTQTPSHQVTQMGQEVILRCVPISNHLYFYWYRQILGQKVEFLVSFYNNEISEKSEIFDDQFSVERPDGSNFTLKIRSTKLEDSAMYFCASRPRGETDTQYFGPGTRLTVL.

This chain links TRBV5-1 with TRBJ2-2; TRBD1 aligns across 8 bases. This CDR3 has 19 amino acids. Per the germline V gene, CDR1 is SGHRS and CDR2 is YFSETQ. The trim removed 0 bases at V and 1 base at J, leaving 11 bases unmatched. In nucleotides, the CDR3 is TGCGCCAGCAGCTTGGCTCGGGAACAGACAGGGGAGAACACCGGGGAGCTGTTTTTT. It is translated as CASSLAREQTGENTGELFF.

The rearrangement links TRBV18 to TRBJ1-1; a weak D match, TRBD1 (6 bases). The V gene lost 0 bases and the J gene lost 2 bases, with 10 bases spanning the gap. The germline gives CDR1 KGHSH, CDR2 LQKENI. The CDR3 is 15 residues long. CDR3 sequence reads: CASSPPWGANTEAFF. CDR3 coding DNA: TGTGCCAGCTCACCACCGTGGGGGGCCAACACTGAAGCTTTCTTT.

In this sample, this clone turned up a few times. The V and J genes are TRBV27 and TRBJ1-6; 8 bases align to TRBD1. The V gene end was trimmed by 2 bases and the J gene end by 9 bases; junction bases not matched to a gene: 6. The length of the CDR3 is 15 residues. The V gene's germline CDR1 is MNHEY and CDR2 SMNVEV (reference sequence). The CDR3 sequence is CASSLRTGTGSPLHF. The CDR3, as DNA: TGTGCCAGCAGTTTACGGACAGGGACGGGTTCACCCCTCCACTTT.

The count of this clone is one. This chain joins TRBV18 and TRBJ1-5, with D unclear. V was trimmed by 1 base and J by 2 bases, leaving 3 bases between them. CDR1 and CDR2 from the germline V gene are KGHSH and LQKENI. The CDR3 runs 13 residues. This CDR3 reads CASSPRGNQPQHF. CDR3 sequence (DNA): TGTGCCAGCTCACCACGAGGCAATCAGCCCCAGCATTTT.

The rearrangement joins TRBV30 to TRBJ1-2, with TRBD1 matching 10 bases. The germline V gene has CDR1 GTSNPN and CDR2 SVGIG (reference sequence). The CDR3 has 14 amino acids. V dropped 5 bases and J dropped 3; count of bases not matched to a gene: 6. DNA of the CDR3: TGTGCCTGGTTGACAGGGGGCCGGGACTATGGCTACACCTTC. Translated, it gives CAWLTGGRDYGYTF.

This clone was counted only a few times. The chain uses TRBV29-1 and TRBJ1-1; perhaps TRBD1 as D (6 bases). The CDR3 contains 15 residues. Germline-derived CDR1 and CDR2 are SQVTM and ANQGSEA. V was clipped by 5 bases and J by 0 bases, with 16 bases between them. CDR3 region: CSVKTQGPMNTEAFF. CDR3 DNA: TGCAGCGTTAAAACACAGGGTCCCATGAACACTGAAGCTTTCTTT.

This chain joins TRBV7-2 and TRBJ2-7; TRBD2 might be the D (6 bases). Between the trimmed V and J ends, which lost 5 bases and 4 bases, there was a span of 15 bases. The length of the CDR3 is 14 residues. CDR1 SGHTA and CDR2 FQGNSA come from the germline V gene. CDR3 DNA sequence: TGTGCCAGCAGCCAAACGGGAGCTGGATACGAGCAGTACTTC. This gives the protein CASSQTGAGYEQYF.

The chain uses TRBV9 and TRBJ1-2, with TRBD1 identical over 7 bases. The junction had 10 bases not matched to a gene; V was cut back by 4 bases and J by 7 bases. Germline loops: CDR1 SGDLS, CDR2 YYNGEE. The CDR3 consists of 14 residues. Here the CDR3 DNA reads TGTGCCAGCAGCCCTACCTTAGCAGGGGGTGGCTACACCTTC. Translation gives CASSPTLAGGGYTF.

The J gene is TRBJ2-5, the V gene TRBV25-1, with a tentative D call TRBD1 (5 bases). Germline-derived CDR1 and CDR2 are MGHDK and SYGVNS. The CDR3 spans 14 residues. The V gene lost 6 bases and the J gene lost 5 bases, with 16 bases spanning the gap. This CDR3 is CASSPDKGKETQYF. The DNA of the CDR3 is TGTGCCAGCAGCCCGGACAAGGGGAAGGAGACCCAGTACTTC.

This clone came up a few times. The chain joins TRBV10-1 to TRBJ1-1; no clear D. V gave up 5 bases and J gave up 4 bases, with 14 bases separating them. This CDR3 has 14 residues. CDR1 and CDR2 (germline): WNHNN, SYGVQD (reference sequence). The CDR3 here is CASSPSQDVTEAFF. As DNA, the CDR3 is TGCGCCAGCAGTCCCAGTCAGGACGTCACTGAAGCTTTCTTT.

This clone has a single count. The chain employs TRBV7-2 and TRBJ2-7; the D gene is possibly TRBD1 (6 bases). Trimming removed 6 bases at V and 1 base at J, with 16 bases between. The CDR3 length is 15 residues. The germline V gene encodes CDR1 SGHTA and CDR2 FQGNSA. The DNA of the CDR3 is TGTGCCAGCAGACTTGACAGGACCTCTTCCTACGAGCAGTACTTC. Translated: CASRLDRTSSYEQYF. Looking up the rest from reference TRBV7-2 and TRBJ2-7 gives the full variable domain: GAGVSQSPSNKVTEKGKDVELRCDPISGHTALYWYRQSLGQGLEFLIYFQGNSAPDKSGLPSDRFSAERTGGSVSTLTIQRTQQEDSAVYLCASRLDRTSSYEQYFGPGTRLTVT.

As regards this clone: The sample carries other DNA sequences with the same CDR3. The chain combines TRBV30 with TRBJ1-5; D uncertain. The V end was cut by 3 bases, the J end by 0 bases, with 6 bases between. The germline V gene encodes CDR1 GTSNPN and CDR2 SVGIG (reference sequence). The CDR3 runs to 13 residues. The CDR3: CAWRRDSNQPQHF. CDR3 bases: TGTGCCTGGAGACGGGATAGCAATCAGCCCCAGCATTTT.

The CDR3 loop is CASSLWGPYEQYF. The DNA for the CDR3 is TGTGCCAGCAGCTTGTGGGGCCCCTACGAGCAGTACTTC. V usage is TRBV7-2 and J usage is TRBJ2-7; D is perhaps TRBD1 (5 bases). The CDR3 totals 13 residues. Germline V gene sequence: CDR1 SGHTA, CDR2 FQGNSA. Deletions cut 3 bases from V and 2 bases from J, with 8 bases between. Full variable domain (remainder filled in from reference TRBV7-2 and TRBJ2-7): GAGVSQSPSNKVTEKGKDVELRCDPISGHTALYWYRQSLGQGLEFLIYFQGNSAPDKSGLPSDRFSAERTGGSVSTLTIQRTQQEDSAVYLCASSLWGPYEQYFGPGTRLTVT.

This clone showed up just once. The gene calls are TRBV6-1 and TRBJ2-7, with a tentative D call TRBD2 (5 bases). Germline values: CDR1 MNHNS, CDR2 SASEGT. This CDR3 is 17 amino acids long. Deletions cut 0 bases from V and 1 base from J, with 16 bases between. Written as DNA, the CDR3 is TGTGCCAGCAGTGAAGCACGAGGGAATCTCCTATCCTACGAGCAGTACTTC. This gives the protein CASSEARGNLLSYEQYF.